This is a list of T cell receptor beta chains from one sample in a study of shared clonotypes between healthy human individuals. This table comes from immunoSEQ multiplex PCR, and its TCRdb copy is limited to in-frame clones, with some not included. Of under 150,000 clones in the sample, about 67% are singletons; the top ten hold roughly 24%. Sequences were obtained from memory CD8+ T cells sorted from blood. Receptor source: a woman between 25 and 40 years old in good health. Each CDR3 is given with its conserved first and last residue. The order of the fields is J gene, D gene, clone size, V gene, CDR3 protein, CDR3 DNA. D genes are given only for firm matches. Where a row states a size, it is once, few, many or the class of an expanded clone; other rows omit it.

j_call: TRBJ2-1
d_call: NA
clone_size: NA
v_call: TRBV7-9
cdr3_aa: CASSPPLGLDYNEQFF
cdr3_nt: TGTGCCAGCAGCCCGCCGCTAGGGCTAGATTACAATGAGCAGTTCTTC

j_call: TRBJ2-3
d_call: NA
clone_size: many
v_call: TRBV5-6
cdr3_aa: CASSQNYRGTDTQYF
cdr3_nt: TGTGCCAGCAGCCAAAACTATAGGGGCACAGATACGCAGTATTTT

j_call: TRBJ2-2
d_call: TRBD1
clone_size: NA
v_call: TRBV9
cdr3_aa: CASSEGGQGHSGELFF
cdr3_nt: TGTGCCAGCAGCGAGGGTGGACAGGGTCATTCCGGGGAGCTGTTTTTT

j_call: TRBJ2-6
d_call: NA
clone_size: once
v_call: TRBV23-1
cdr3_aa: CASRIRVDGANVLTF
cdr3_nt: TGCGCCAGCAGAATCAGGGTAGATGGGGCCAACGTCCTGACTTTC

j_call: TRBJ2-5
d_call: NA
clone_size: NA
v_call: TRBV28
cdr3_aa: CASSPGRGAEQETQYF
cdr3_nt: TGTGCCAGCAGTCCAGGTCGGGGGGCGGAACAAGAGACCCAGTACTTC

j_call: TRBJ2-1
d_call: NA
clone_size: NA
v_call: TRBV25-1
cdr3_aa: CASSDWGDLGQFF
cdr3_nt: TGTGCCAGCAGTGATTGGGGGGACCTCGGGCAGTTCTTC

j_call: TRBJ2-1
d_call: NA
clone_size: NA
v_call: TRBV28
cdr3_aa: CASSPSSYSYNEQFF
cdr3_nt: TGTGCCAGCAGCCCATCCAGTTACTCCTACAATGAGCAGTTCTTC

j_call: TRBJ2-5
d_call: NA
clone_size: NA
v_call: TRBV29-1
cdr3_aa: CSVPSAGDQETQYF
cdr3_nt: TGCAGCGTCCCGTCAGCGGGCGACCAAGAGACCCAGTACTTC

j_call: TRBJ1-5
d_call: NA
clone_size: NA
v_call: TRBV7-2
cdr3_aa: CASSLIGYSNQPQHF
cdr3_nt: TGTGCCAGCAGCTTAATAGGGTATAGCAATCAGCCCCAGCATTTT

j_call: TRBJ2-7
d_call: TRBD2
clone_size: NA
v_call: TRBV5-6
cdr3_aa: CASSFGAGGQTYEQYF
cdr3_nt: TGTGCCAGCAGCTTCGGTGCGGGAGGGCAAACCTACGAGCAGTACTTC

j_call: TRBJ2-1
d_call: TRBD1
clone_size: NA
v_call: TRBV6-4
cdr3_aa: CASSEQGSSYNEQFF
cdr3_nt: TGTGCCAGCAGTGAACAGGGGTCCTCCTACAATGAGCAGTTCTTC

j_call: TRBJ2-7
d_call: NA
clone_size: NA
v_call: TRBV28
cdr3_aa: CASSTLSGTQLSYEQYF
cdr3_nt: TGTGCCAGCAGCACCTTATCTGGGACTCAGCTATCCTACGAGCAGTACTTC

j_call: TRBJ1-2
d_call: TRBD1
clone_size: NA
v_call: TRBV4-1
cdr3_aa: CASSHLTGDLYGYTF
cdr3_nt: TGCGCCAGCAGCCACCTGACAGGGGATCTCTATGGCTACACCTTC

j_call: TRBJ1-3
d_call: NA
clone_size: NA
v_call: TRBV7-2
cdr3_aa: CASSSATGSGNTIYF
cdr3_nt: TGTGCCAGCAGCTCTGCGACAGGCTCTGGAAACACCATATATTTT

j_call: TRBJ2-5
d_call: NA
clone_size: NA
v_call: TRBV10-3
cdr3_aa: CAISEAGFQETQYF
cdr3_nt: TGTGCCATCAGTGAGGCGGGGTTCCAAGAGACCCAGTACTTC